Shown below are 21 T cell receptor beta chains from a single sample sequenced in a study of cytomegalovirus exposure and HLA in healthy donors (TCRdb year 2017). The library was prepared using the immunoSEQ multiplex PCR assay. Imported from immuneACCESS, the table was reduced by TCRdb to in-frame sequences with V and J called. These copies leave out some clones; in studies compared against another copy, an unresolved V gene accounts for under half, and the cause of the remainder is not known. For this sample the table gives a few hundred thousand clones, of which 75% to 90% were detected only once. Over 0.8% of the sample comes from the top ten. The sequenced sample was PBMCs. These receptors all stem from a woman aged 18-30 years in good health and CMV-seronegative.

This clone was found a few times. The chain recombines TRBV25-1 with TRBJ1-2; no firm D call. The germline CDR1 and CDR2 sequences are MGHDK and SYGVNS. The V end was cut by 5 bases, the J end by 2 bases, with 12 bases between. CDR3 size: 14 residues. The CDR3 protein is CASSPSGGNYGYTF. The DNA for the CDR3 is TGTGCCAGCAGTCCTTCCGGAGGCAACTATGGCTACACCTTC.

The chain employs TRBV27 and TRBJ2-7; 7 nucleotides match TRBD1. From germline, CDR1 is MNHEY and CDR2 SMNVEV (reference sequence). V shed 5 bases and J 5 bases; nucleotides not matched to a gene: 3. This CDR3 region has 12 residues. The CDR3 sequence is CASSRQGHEQYF. The CDR3 bases are TGTGCCAGCAGTCGACAGGGCCACGAGCAGTACTTC.

The chain links TRBV5-8 to TRBJ1-1, with D uncertain. Trimming left V 4 bases short and J 1 base short, with 5 bases between. The CDR3 contains 12 residues. CDR1 and CDR2 (germline): SGHTS, YDEGEE. The CDR3 here is CASSLWNTEAFF. CDR3 nucleotide sequence: TGTGCCAGCAGCCTTTGGAACACTGAAGCTTTCTTT.

This chain joins TRBV30 and TRBJ1-2; the D is unclear. The CDR3 is 12 residues long. Trimming took 6 bases from V and 5 from J, leaving 13 bases between them. CDR1 and CDR2 from the germline V gene are GTSNPN and SVGIG (reference sequence). The CDR3 coding sequence is TGTGCCTGTTCACCAGCCGGGTATGGCTACACCTTC. It encodes CACSPAGYGYTF.

The V and J genes are TRBV6-1 and TRBJ2-1, with 11 bases matching TRBD1. V gave up 8 bases and J gave up 9 bases; unmatched junction bases: 12. Germline V gene sequence: CDR1 MNHNS, CDR2 SASEGT. The CDR3 is 15 amino acids. The CDR3 spells CASHSGQGAGGEQFF. In DNA, the CDR3 is TGTGCCAGCCACTCCGGACAGGGGGCAGGCGGTGAGCAGTTCTTC.

V is TRBV10-3 and J is TRBJ1-2, with TRBD1 matching 7 bases. Germline lookup yields CDR1 ENHRY and CDR2 SYGVKD. V dropped 4 bases and J dropped 4; count of bases not matched to a gene: 6. This CDR3 spans 14 amino acids. For the CDR3, the DNA is TGTGCCATCAGTGGAGGGGGCGACGGCTATGGCTACACCTTC. It translates to CAISGGGDGYGYTF.

This clone was recorded once. The chain has TRBV6-5 and TRBJ2-5, with a possible D match to TRBD2 (7 bases). Trimming stripped 0 bases from V and 6 bases from J, with 11 bases between. Looked up from germline, CDR1 is MNHEY and CDR2 is SVGAGI. CDR3 size: 14 residues. CDR3 residues: CASSYSGGGKTQYF. CDR3 nucleotide sequence: TGTGCCAGCAGTTACTCAGGGGGGGGGAAGACCCAGTACTTC.

This clone was seen more than once but under ten times. The gene calls are TRBV18 and TRBJ1-1; TRBD1 matches 7 bases. The CDR3 sequence is 16 residues long. The V gene's germline CDR1 is KGHSH and CDR2 LQKENI. After removal of 6 bases from V and 0 bases from J, the junction contained 10 bases not matched to a gene. The CDR3 bases are TGTGCCAGCTCCTTGGCCGGGGACAGCATGAACACTGAAGCTTTCTTT. Its translation is CASSLAGDSMNTEAFF.

The genes are TRBV4-1 and TRBJ2-5; 9 positions agree with TRBD2. Germline CDR1 is MGHRA and CDR2 is YSYEKL. This CDR3 spans 16 amino acids. The trim removed 6 bases at V and 5 bases at J, leaving 13 bases unmatched. The CDR3 reads CASRPEAGLASETQYF. The CDR3, as DNA: TGCGCCAGCAGGCCCGAAGCGGGACTAGCTTCCGAGACCCAGTACTTC.

The chain employs TRBV10-3 and TRBJ2-3; 9 bases align to TRBD1. CDR1 and CDR2 from the germline V gene are ENHRY and SYGVKD. The trim removed 6 bases at V and 3 bases at J, leaving 7 bases unmatched. CDR3 length: 15 residues. Written as DNA, the CDR3 is TGTGCCATCAGGGGACAGGGTATGGGAACAGATACGCAGTATTTT. This codes for CAIRGQGMGTDTQYF.

The chain couples TRBV7-8 to TRBJ2-7, with 7 bases aligning to TRBD2. The V segment lost 5 bases and the J segment 2 bases; nucleotides outside the gene matches: 12. CDR1 SGHVS and CDR2 FQNEAQ come from the germline V gene. This CDR3 contains 16 residues. CDR3 DNA: TGTGCCAGCAGCCCAAGGGAGGGGCATTTACCCTACGAGCAGTACTTC. Translation gives CASSPREGHLPYEQYF.

V usage is TRBV4-3 and J usage is TRBJ1-5, with a tentative D call TRBD1 (5 bases). This CDR3 comprises 17 residues. The germline V and J ends were trimmed by 4 bases and 2 bases, with 18 bases remaining between them. Germline loops: CDR1 LGHNA, CDR2 YSLEER. CDR3 in amino acids: CASSPWLGEQGNQPQHF. CDR3 DNA: TGCGCCAGCAGCCCGTGGCTGGGCGAACAGGGCAATCAGCCCCAGCATTTT.

This clone was recorded only once. The chain recombines TRBV21-1 with TRBJ2-5; TRBD2 is the table's D call, not checked against the DNA. TRBV21-1 has pseudogene status. The CDR3 totals 15 residues. The CDR3 bases are TGTGCCAAAGGGAGAGGAAGCGCCCCCCAAGAGACCCAGTACTTC. It codes for CAKGRGSAPQETQYF.

The V gene is TRBV5-4, the J gene TRBJ2-5; D may be TRBD1 (5 bases). Germline CDR1 and CDR2: SGHNT and YYREEE (reference sequence). Between the trimmed V and J ends, which lost 3 bases and 0 bases, there was a span of 9 bases. The CDR3 runs 14 residues. The CDR3 sequence is CASSSPGNQETQYF. CDR3 nucleotide sequence: TGTGCCAGCAGCTCTCCAGGGAACCAAGAGACCCAGTACTTC. The variable domain in full, with the rest retrieved from reference TRBV5-4 and TRBJ2-5, is ETGVTQSPTHLIKTRGQQVTLRCSSQSGHNTVSWYQQALGQGPQFIFQYYREEENGRGNFPPRFSGLQFPNYSSELNVNALELDDSALYLCASSSPGNQETQYFGPGTRLLVL.

The chain combines TRBV21-1 with TRBJ1-1; the table assigns TRBD1, which was not confirmed against the DNA. TRBV21-1 is tagged as a pseudogene. CDR3 size: 19 residues. CDR3 in amino acids: CASSKGGPPDSLMNTEAFF. As DNA, the CDR3 is TGTGCCAGCAGCAAAGGAGGTCCTCCGGACAGCTTAATGAACACTGAAGCTTTCTTT.

The chain is built from TRBV19 and TRBJ2-1, with 11 bases that match TRBD1. The germline gives CDR1 LNHDA, CDR2 SQIVND (reference sequence). With 4 bases clipped from V and 5 bases from J, the junction kept 7 bases outside the gene matches. The CDR3 is 16 amino acids. The CDR3 protein is CASSTDRGHGDNEQFF. CDR3 coding DNA: TGTGCCAGTAGTACGGACAGGGGGCATGGGGACAATGAGCAGTTCTTC.

CDR3 in amino acids: CASSLIIDSYEQYF. Written as DNA, the CDR3 is TGTGCCAGCAGTTTAATCATAGACTCCTACGAGCAGTACTTC. The chain links TRBV28 to TRBJ2-7, with D unresolved. CDR3 length: 14 residues. Trimming cost V 2 bases and J 0 bases, with 8 bases left between them. Germline CDR1 reads MDHEN; CDR2 reads SYDVKM.

This clone was counted a single time. V is TRBV5-1 and J is TRBJ1-4; D remains unclear. The CDR3 contains 15 residues. Germline assignment: CDR1 SGHRS and CDR2 YFSETQ. Trimming shortened V by 3 bases and J by 0 bases, and 9 bases separated the two germline ends. Here the CDR3 DNA reads TGCGCCAGCAGCTGGCTGGCCGCAACTAATGAAAAACTGTTTTTT. Translating it yields CASSWLAATNEKLFF.

The chain employs TRBV28 and TRBJ2-7; 8 nucleotides align to TRBD1. This CDR3 contains 16 residues. Germline-derived CDR1 and CDR2 are MDHEN and SYDVKM. Germline trimming cut 6 bases from V and 4 bases from J; bases unmatched to any gene: 14. CDR3 amino acids: CASRLNDRGPLYEQYF. Written as DNA, the CDR3 is TGTGCCAGCAGGCTAAACGACAGGGGACCCCTTTACGAGCAGTACTTC.

This chain connects TRBV7-8 to TRBJ2-7; 10 bases map to TRBD1. With V trimmed by 8 bases and J by 1 base, 5 bases remained unmatched. Germline-derived CDR1 and CDR2 are SGHVS and FQNEAQ. The length of the CDR3 is 14 residues. Here the CDR3 DNA reads TGTGCCAGCGGTCGGGACAGGGGTTCCTACGAGCAGTACTTC. Its translation is CASGRDRGSYEQYF.

This chain links TRBV29-1 with TRBJ1-2; D gene unclear. V lost 1 base, J lost 5 bases, and 11 bases lay in between. The CDR3 sequence is 13 residues long. The germline V gene encodes CDR1 SQVTM and CDR2 ANQGSEA. CDR3 protein: CSVEGASEYGYTF. Here the CDR3 DNA reads TGCAGCGTTGAAGGGGCGTCGGAATATGGCTACACCTTC.